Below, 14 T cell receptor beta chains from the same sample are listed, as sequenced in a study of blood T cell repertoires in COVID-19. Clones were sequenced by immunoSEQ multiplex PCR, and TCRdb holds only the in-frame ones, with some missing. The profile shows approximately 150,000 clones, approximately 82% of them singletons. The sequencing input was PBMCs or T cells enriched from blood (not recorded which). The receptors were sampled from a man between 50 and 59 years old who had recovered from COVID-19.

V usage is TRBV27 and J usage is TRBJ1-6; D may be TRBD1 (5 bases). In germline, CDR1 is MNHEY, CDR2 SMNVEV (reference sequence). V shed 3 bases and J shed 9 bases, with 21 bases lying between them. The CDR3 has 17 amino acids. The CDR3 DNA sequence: TGTGCCAGCAGTTTCACTAATATTGGGGCCGGCGGTTCACCCCTCCACTTT. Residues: CASSFTNIGAGGSPLHF.

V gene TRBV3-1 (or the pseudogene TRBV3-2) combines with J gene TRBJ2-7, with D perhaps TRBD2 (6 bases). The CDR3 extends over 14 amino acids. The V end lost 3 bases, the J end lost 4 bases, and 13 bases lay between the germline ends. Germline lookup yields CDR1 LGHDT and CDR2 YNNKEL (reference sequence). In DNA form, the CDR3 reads TGTGCCAGCAGCCAGGCGGGACCATATTACGAGCAGTACTTC. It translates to CASSQAGPYYEQYF.

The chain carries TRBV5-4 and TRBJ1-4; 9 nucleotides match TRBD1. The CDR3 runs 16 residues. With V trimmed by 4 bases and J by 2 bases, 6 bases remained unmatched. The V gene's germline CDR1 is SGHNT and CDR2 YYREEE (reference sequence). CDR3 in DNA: TGTGCCAGCAGCGATACAGGGGGCTGGACTAATGAAAAACTGTTTTTT. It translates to CASSDTGGWTNEKLFF.

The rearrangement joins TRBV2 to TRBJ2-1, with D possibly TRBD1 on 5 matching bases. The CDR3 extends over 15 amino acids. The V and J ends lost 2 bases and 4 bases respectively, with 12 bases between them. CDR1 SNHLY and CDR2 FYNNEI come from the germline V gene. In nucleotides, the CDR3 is TGTGCCAGCAGTGAAAGGGGCAGGGTGTACAATGAGCAGTTCTTC. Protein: CASSERGRVYNEQFF.

CDR3 nucleotides: TGTGCCAGTAGTATTCAGGCCAACTATGGCTACACCTTC. Protein: CASSIQANYGYTF. This chain joins TRBV19 and TRBJ1-2; no clear D. The germline V and J ends were trimmed by 3 bases and 2 bases, with 7 bases remaining between them. This CDR3 spans 13 amino acids. CDR1 and CDR2 (germline): LNHDA, SQIVND (reference sequence).

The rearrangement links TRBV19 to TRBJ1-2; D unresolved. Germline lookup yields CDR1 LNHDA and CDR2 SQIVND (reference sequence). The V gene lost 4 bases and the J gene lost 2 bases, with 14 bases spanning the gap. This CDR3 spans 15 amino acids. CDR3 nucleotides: TGTGCCAGTAGTAGGTTGGACTTTACCAACTATGGCTACACCTTC. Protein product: CASSRLDFTNYGYTF.

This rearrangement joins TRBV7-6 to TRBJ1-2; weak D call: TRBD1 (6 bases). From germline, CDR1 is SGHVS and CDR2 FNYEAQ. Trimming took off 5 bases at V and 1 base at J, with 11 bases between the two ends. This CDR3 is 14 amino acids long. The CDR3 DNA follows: TGTGCCAGCAGCGGGGGACACGATAACTATGGCTACACCTTC. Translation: CASSGGHDNYGYTF.

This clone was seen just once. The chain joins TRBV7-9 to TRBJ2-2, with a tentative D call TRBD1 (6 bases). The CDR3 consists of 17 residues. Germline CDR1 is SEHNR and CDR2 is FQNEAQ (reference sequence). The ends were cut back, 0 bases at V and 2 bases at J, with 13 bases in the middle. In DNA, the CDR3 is TGTGCCAGCAGCTTAGCGCTCGGCAGGGGAAACACCGGGGAGCTGTTTTTT. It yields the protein CASSLALGRGNTGELFF.

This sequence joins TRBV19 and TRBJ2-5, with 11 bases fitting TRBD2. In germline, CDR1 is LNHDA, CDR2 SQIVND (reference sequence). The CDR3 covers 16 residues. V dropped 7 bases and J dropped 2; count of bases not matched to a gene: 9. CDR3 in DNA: TGTGCCAGTACTTCATTAGCGGGGGGGACGCAAGAGACCCAGTACTTC. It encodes CASTSLAGGTQETQYF.

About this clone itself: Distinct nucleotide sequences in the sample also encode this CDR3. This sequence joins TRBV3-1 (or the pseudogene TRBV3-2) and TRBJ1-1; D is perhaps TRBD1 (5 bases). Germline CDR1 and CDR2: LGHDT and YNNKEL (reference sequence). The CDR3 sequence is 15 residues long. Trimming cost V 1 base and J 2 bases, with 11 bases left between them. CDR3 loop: CASSQAQGRNTEAFF. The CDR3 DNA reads TGTGCCAGCAGCCAAGCTCAGGGCAGAAACACTGAAGCTTTCTTT.

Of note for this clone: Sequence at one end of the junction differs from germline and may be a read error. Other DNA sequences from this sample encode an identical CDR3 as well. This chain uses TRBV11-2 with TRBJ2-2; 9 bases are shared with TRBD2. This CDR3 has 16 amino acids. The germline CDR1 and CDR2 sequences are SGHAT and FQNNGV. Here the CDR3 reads CASSRSASGGTGELFF. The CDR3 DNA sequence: TGTGCCAGCAGCCGTTCAGCCAGCGGGGGGACCGGAGAGCTGTTTTTT.

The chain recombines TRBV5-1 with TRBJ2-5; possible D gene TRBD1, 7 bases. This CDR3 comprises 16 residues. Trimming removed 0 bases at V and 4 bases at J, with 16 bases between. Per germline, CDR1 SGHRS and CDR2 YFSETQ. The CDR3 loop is CASSLAPAQGGETQYF. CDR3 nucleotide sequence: TGCGCCAGCAGCTTGGCCCCGGCGCAGGGGGGAGAGACCCAGTACTTC.

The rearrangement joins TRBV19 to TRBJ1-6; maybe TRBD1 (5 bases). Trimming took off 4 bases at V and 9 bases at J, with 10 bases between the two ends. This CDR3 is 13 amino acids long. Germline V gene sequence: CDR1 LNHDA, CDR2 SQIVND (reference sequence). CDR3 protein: CASSTREGSPLHF. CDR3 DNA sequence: TGTGCCAGTAGTACCAGGGAGGGTTCACCCCTCCACTTT.

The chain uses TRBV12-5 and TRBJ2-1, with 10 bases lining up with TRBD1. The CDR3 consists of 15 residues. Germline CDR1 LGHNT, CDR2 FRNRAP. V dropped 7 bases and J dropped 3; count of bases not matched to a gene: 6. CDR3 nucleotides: TGTGCTAGTGCCTGGACAGGGGGAGGCTACAATGAGCAGTTCTTC. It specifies CASAWTGGGYNEQFF. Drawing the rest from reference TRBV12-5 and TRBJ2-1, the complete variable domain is DARVTQTPRHKVTEMGQEVTMRCQPILGHNTVFWYRQTMMQGLELLAYFRNRAPLDDSGMPKDRFSAEMPDATLATLKIQPSEPRDSAVYFCASAWTGGGYNEQFFGPGTRLTVL.